These 20 T cell receptor beta chains came from one sample sequenced in a study of T cells in Graves' hyperthyroidism and ophthalmopathy. Amplified regions were TCR beta CDR3 sequences from RNA transcripts. HTBI primers were the set used in a first-round RT-PCR of the TCR CDR3. From the multiplex PCR reads, TCRdb called clonotypes with MiXCR, one entry per CDR3 protein. The sample carries approximately 600,000 distinct CDR3 sequences, around 15% recorded once. The sample taken for sequencing was blood. The receptor source for this set is a woman in her thirties or forties with Graves' ophthalmopathy.

At least ten counts were recorded for this clonotype. This chain connects TRBV6-5 to TRBJ2-7; the match to TRBD2 covers 7 bases. The CDR3 extends over 14 amino acids. Per germline, CDR1 MNHEY and CDR2 SVGAGI. V shed 0 bases and J 2 bases; nucleotides not matched to a gene: 1. CDR3 region: CASSYSREPYEQYF. As DNA, the CDR3 is TGTGCCAGCAGTTACTCGCGGGAGCCCTACGAGCAGTACTTC.

This clonotype was seen at least ten times. The V and J genes are TRBV7-8 and TRBJ2-5, with no clear D. V lost 5 bases and J lost 5, with 18 bases in between. CDR1 and CDR2 from the germline V gene are SGHVS and FQNEAQ. The CDR3 has 15 residues. The DNA for the CDR3 is TGTGCCAGCAGCCCCGAGTGGAGTATTCGGGAGACCCAGTACTTC. Translated, it gives CASSPEWSIRETQYF. Full variable domain (remainder filled in from reference TRBV7-8 and TRBJ2-5): GAGVSQSPRYKVAKRGQDVALRCDPISGHVSLFWYQQALGQGPEFLTYFQNEAQLDKSGLPSDRFFAERPEGSVSTLKIQRTQQEDSAVYLCASSPEWSIRETQYFGPGTRLLVL.

This clonotype was found many times. The rearrangement uses TRBV6-1 and TRBJ1-2, with a possible D match to TRBD1 (6 bases). Trimming stripped 5 bases from V and 8 bases from J, with 21 bases between. Per the germline V gene, CDR1 is MNHNS and CDR2 is SASEGT. The CDR3 is 15 amino acids. CDR3: CASSRRDLTGRGYTF. The CDR3 bases are TGTGCCAGCAGTCGGAGAGACCTTACAGGGCGGGGCTACACCTTC.

The chain carries TRBV5-1 and TRBJ1-2, with a possible D match to TRBD1 (5 bases). Between the trimmed V and J ends, which lost 1 base and 3 bases, there was a span of 13 bases. Germline CDR1 SGHRS, CDR2 YFSETQ. The length of the CDR3 is 15 residues. The CDR3 spells CASSLTGGEDYGYTF. CDR3 nucleotide sequence: TGCGCCAGCAGCTTGACCGGGGGGGAAGACTATGGCTACACCTTC.

This clonotype was observed at least ten times. The DNA for the CDR3 is TGCAGTGCTAGTCTCCTATGGGACACTGAAGCTTTCTTT. Translated, it gives CSASLLWDTEAFF. V gene TRBV20-1 combines with J gene TRBJ1-1; no clear D. There are 13 residues in the CDR3. Germline V gene sequence: CDR1 DFQATT, CDR2 SNEGSKA (reference sequence). The V and J ends lost 3 bases and 3 bases respectively, with 11 bases between them.

V usage is TRBV6-1 and J usage is TRBJ2-7; perhaps TRBD2 as D (5 bases). V dropped 7 bases and J dropped 2 bases, with 15 bases sitting between them. CDR3 length equals 14 residues. The germline gives CDR1 MNHNS, CDR2 SASEGT. The DNA for the CDR3 is TGTGCCAGCAACGGGGTCGCACTACCCTACGAGCAGTACTTC. Protein: CASNGVALPYEQYF.

V gene TRBV20-1 combines with J gene TRBJ2-3; D gene ambiguous. Germline-derived CDR1 and CDR2 are DFQATT and SNEGSKA (reference sequence). This CDR3 has 12 amino acids. V was clipped by 6 bases and J by 5 bases, with 12 bases between them. CDR3 loop: CSAYGWQDTQYF. The CDR3 DNA is TGCAGTGCCTACGGGTGGCAAGATACGCAGTATTTT.

This clonotype was detected ten times or more. CDR3 DNA: TGTGCCAGCTCCCCCACACCGAACACTGAAGCTTTCTTT. Translating it yields CASSPTPNTEAFF. The V gene is TRBV18, the J gene TRBJ1-1, with D unresolved. With 6 bases removed from V and 1 base from J, the gap between germline ends came to 9 bases. Germline CDR1 reads KGHSH; CDR2 reads LQKENI. This CDR3 is 13 amino acids long. Full variable domain (missing parts from reference TRBV18 and TRBJ1-1): NAGVMQNPRHLVRRRGQEARLRCSPMKGHSHVYWYRQLPEEGLKFMVYLQKENIIDESGMPKERFSAEFPKEGPSILRIQQVVRGDSAAYFCASSPTPNTEAFFGQGTRLTVV.

This clonotype was recorded many times. J is TRBJ2-5 and V is TRBV24-1; maybe TRBD2 (5 bases). Trimming took off 5 bases at V and 0 bases at J, with 24 bases between the two ends. This CDR3 has 19 amino acids. From germline, CDR1 is KGHDR and CDR2 SFDVKD. CDR3 nucleotide sequence: TGTGCCACCAGTGCGATGGATATAGGAGAGGGTTTTTACCAAGAGACCCAGTACTTC. Protein sequence: CATSAMDIGEGFYQETQYF.

This clonotype was counted ten times or more. This chain joins TRBV6-5 and TRBJ2-5; 8 positions agree with TRBD2. CDR1 and CDR2 (germline): MNHEY, SVGAGI. Trimming at V came to 10 bases and at J to 8 bases, leaving 18 bases not matched to a gene. This CDR3 spans 15 amino acids. In DNA form, the CDR3 reads TGTGCCACTTCCCGTAGCGGGGACGGCGGGGTCACCCAGTACTTC. This encodes CATSRSGDGGVTQYF.

This clonotype has more than one count but fewer than ten. The chain carries TRBV7-2 and TRBJ1-5, with a tentative D call TRBD1 (5 bases). V was pared by 7 bases and J by 0 bases, with 13 bases between. Germline V lookup: CDR1 SGHTA, CDR2 FQGNSA. The CDR3 has 15 residues. The chain's CDR3 is CASNPQVDSNQPQHF. DNA of the CDR3: TGTGCCAGCAACCCACAGGTGGATAGCAATCAGCCCCAGCATTTT.

The sample holds many counts of this clonotype. The V call is TRBV12-3 or TRBV12-4, the J call TRBJ1-1, with D unresolved. V was pared by 1 base and J by 1 base, with 4 bases between. The length of the CDR3 is 13 residues. The CDR3 reads CASSLGENTEAFF. CDR3 nucleotides: TGTGCCAGCAGTTTAGGGGAGAACACTGAAGCTTTCTTT.

This clonotype was observed at least ten times. This chain links TRBV29-1 with TRBJ2-7; D is possibly TRBD1 or TRBD2 (5 bases each). The germline V gene has CDR1 SQVTM and CDR2 ANQGSEA. The CDR3 has 15 residues. V lost 0 bases, J lost 1 base, and 13 bases lay in between. CDR3 coding DNA: TGCAGCGTTGAAGAGGCCGGGACGGCTTCCTACGAGCAGTACTTC. It encodes CSVEEAGTASYEQYF.

In its sample, this clonotype was seen many times. This chain joins TRBV6-5 and TRBJ1-1; D call uncertain. The V gene's germline CDR1 is MNHEY and CDR2 SVGAGI. The CDR3 extends over 14 amino acids. V was clipped by 5 bases and J by 7 bases, with 17 bases between them. Here the CDR3 DNA reads TGTGCCAGCAGTAACTTAGGGAGACGCGGTGAAGCTTTCTTT. Translation gives CASSNLGRRGEAFF.

This clonotype was found many times. This rearrangement joins TRBV19 to TRBJ1-5, with 11 nucleotides matching TRBD1. The V segment lost 6 bases and the J segment 5 bases; nucleotides outside the gene matches: 9. Germline V gives CDR1 LNHDA, CDR2 SQIVND (reference sequence). This CDR3 is 16 amino acids long. This CDR3 reads CASSPEDRGLDQPQHF. The CDR3 DNA reads as TGTGCCAGTAGCCCTGAGGACAGGGGGCTGGATCAGCCCCAGCATTTT.

This chain links TRBV5-1 with TRBJ1-5, with 8 nucleotides matching TRBD1. Trimming at V came to 2 bases and at J to 7 bases, leaving 5 bases not matched to a gene. From germline, CDR1 is SGHRS and CDR2 YFSETQ. The CDR3 length is 14 residues. The CDR3 here is CASSFGTGDQPQHF. CDR3 bases: TGCGCCAGCAGCTTCGGGACAGGCGACCAGCCCCAGCATTTT.

This chain uses TRBV28 with TRBJ2-5, with D maybe TRBD2 (6 bases). Germline V CDR1 and CDR2: MDHEN, SYDVKM. The CDR3 spans 15 residues. Trimming stripped 8 bases from V and 4 bases from J, with 20 bases between. The CDR3 sequence: CASLKGTDYGETQYF. DNA of the CDR3: TGTGCCAGCCTCAAGGGGACGGACTATGGAGAGACCCAGTACTTC. Full variable domain (rest looked up from reference TRBV28 and TRBJ2-5): DVKVTQSSRYLVKRTGEKVFLECVQDMDHENMFWYRQDPGLGLRLIYFSYDVKMKEKGDIPEGYSVSREKKERFSLILESASTNQTSMYLCASLKGTDYGETQYFGPGTRLLVL.

This clonotype was observed many times. The chain is built from TRBV15 and TRBJ2-7; TRBD2 aligns across 8 bases. From germline, CDR1 is LNHNV and CDR2 YYDKDF (reference sequence). Trimming at V came to 0 bases and at J to 3 bases, leaving 7 bases not matched to a gene. The length of the CDR3 is 16 residues. The CDR3 coding sequence is TGTGCCACCAGCAGAGATAGAGAACTAGCGGTCTACGAGCAGTACTTC. Its translation: CATSRDRELAVYEQYF.

This clonotype appeared many times. V usage is TRBV12-3 or TRBV12-4 and J usage is TRBJ2-7; 11 bases line up with TRBD2. The CDR3 has 14 amino acids. V shed 7 bases, J shed 6 bases, and the junction held 8 bases outside the gene matches. CDR3 protein: CASIAGTSGLEQYF. The CDR3 nucleotides read TGTGCCAGCATCGCCGGGACTAGCGGTCTCGAGCAGTACTTC.

This clonotype was detected ten times or more. The chain combines TRBV6-5 with TRBJ2-7; TRBD2 matches 7 bases. The CDR3 spans 17 residues. The germline gives CDR1 MNHEY, CDR2 SVGAGI. The V segment lost 0 bases and the J segment 2 bases; nucleotides outside the gene matches: 10. CDR3 DNA: TGTGCCAGCAGTTACTCATCTGGGCGGGAGATCCCCTACGAGCAGTACTTC. Residues: CASSYSSGREIPYEQYF.